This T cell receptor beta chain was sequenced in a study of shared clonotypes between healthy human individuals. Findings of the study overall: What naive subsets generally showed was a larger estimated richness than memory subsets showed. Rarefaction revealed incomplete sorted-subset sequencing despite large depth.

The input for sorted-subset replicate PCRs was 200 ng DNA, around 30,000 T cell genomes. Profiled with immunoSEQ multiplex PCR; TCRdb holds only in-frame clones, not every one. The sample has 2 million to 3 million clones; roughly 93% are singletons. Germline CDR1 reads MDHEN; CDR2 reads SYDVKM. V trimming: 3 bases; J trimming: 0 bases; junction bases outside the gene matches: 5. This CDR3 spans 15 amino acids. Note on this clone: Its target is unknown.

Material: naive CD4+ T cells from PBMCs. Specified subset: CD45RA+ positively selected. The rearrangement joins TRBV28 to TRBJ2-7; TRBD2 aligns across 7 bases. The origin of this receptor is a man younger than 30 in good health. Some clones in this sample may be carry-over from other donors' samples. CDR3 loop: CASSLVSGGSYEQYF. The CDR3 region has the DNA TGTGCCAGCAGTTTGGTGTCGGGGGGCTCCTACGAGCAGTACTTC.